Listed here is a single T cell receptor beta chain. These data originate in a study of blood T cell repertoires in COVID-19. The length of the CDR3 is 17 residues. V was clipped by 2 bases and J by 1 base, with 17 bases between them. Germline V gene lookup returns CDR1 LNHNV and CDR2 YYDKDF (reference sequence). Libraries were prepared by immunoSEQ multiplex PCR; TCRdb keeps only in-frame clonotypes and omits some of them. Among roughly 200,000 clones listed, roughly 88% were seen once. The genes are TRBV15 and TRBJ2-5, with a possible D match to TRBD2 (5 bases). Sequencing input: peripheral blood. This TCR came from a human donor with active or convalescent COVID-19. The donor label of this sample is uncertain. CDR3: CATSRPAGTATQETQYF. The CDR3 DNA reads TGTGCCACCAGCAGACCTGCGGGTACGGCAACCCAAGAGACCCAGTACTTC.